The clone carrying this T cell receptor (beta chain) was counted only a few times. This entry belongs to a study of cytomegalovirus exposure and HLA in healthy donors. Some clones are missing from TCRdb's copy, which holds only in-frame ones; the method was immunoSEQ multiplex PCR. The repertoire includes around 63,000 clones, 89% of them detected once, and around 1.3% sits in the top ten. Germline V CDR1 and CDR2: MRHNA, SNTAGT. This CDR3 is 13 amino acids long. The V end lost 8 bases, the J end lost 2 bases, and 9 bases lay between the germline ends. Sequenced material: PBMCs. The chain employs TRBV6-4 and TRBJ2-2; a possible D gene is TRBD2 (6 bases). This receptor was identified in a woman between 18 and 30 years old in good health and CMV-seronegative. The DNA of the CDR3 is TGTGCCAGCTCCGGGACTAACACCGGGGAGCTGTTTTTT. Translated: CASSGTNTGELFF.